The clone carrying this T cell receptor (beta chain) has more than one count but fewer than ten. Its antigen is unidentified. The PCR made use of 60 Vbeta and 13 Jbeta primers. The repertoire was sequenced with immunoSEQ multiplex PCR; TCRdb's copy has only in-frame clones and lacks some. The table lists around 200,000 clones, 80% of them singletons, with under 0.8% in the top ten. The CDR3 has 14 amino acids. This sample is part of a study of cytomegalovirus exposure and HLA in healthy donors. Study-wide results and limits: Rarity characterized most TCR sequences, yet some public TCRs appeared in many donors.

Among the donors, all were healthy bone marrow donors. V is TRBV12-2 and J is TRBJ2-3; the table's D call, TRBD1, has no DNA check behind it. TRBV12-2 counts as a pseudogene. The specimen was PBMCs. The sequence came from a boy younger than 18 in good health and CMV-seronegative. The CDR3 protein is CASGHGQYTDTQYF. In DNA form, the CDR3 reads TGTGCAAGTGGGCACGGACAGTACACAGATACGCAGTATTTT.